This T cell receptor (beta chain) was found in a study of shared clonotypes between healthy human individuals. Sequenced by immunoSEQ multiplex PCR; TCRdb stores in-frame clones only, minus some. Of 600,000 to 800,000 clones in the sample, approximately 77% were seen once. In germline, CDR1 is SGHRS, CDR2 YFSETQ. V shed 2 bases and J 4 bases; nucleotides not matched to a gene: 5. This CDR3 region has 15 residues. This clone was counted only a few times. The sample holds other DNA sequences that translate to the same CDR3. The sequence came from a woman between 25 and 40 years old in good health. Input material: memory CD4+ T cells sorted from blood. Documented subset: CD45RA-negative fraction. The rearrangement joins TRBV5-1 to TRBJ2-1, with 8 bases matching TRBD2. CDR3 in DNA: TGCGCCAGCAGCTTAGGTACTAGCGGTTACAATGAGCAGTTCTTC. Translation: CASSLGTSGYNEQFF.